These 2 T cell receptor beta chains originate from one sample sequenced in a study of T-cell reconstitution after alpha-beta-depleted transplantation in children. Unique molecular identifiers were incorporated into the prepared TCRbeta library. One entry per CDR3 protein, called by TCRdb with MiXCR from the PCR reads. This table holds roughly 90,000 distinct CDR3 sequences, over 9% found once. The input for sequencing was PBMCs from the stem cell graft donor, taken from the stem cell graft. These receptors were taken from a human donor who donated a stem cell graft to a child with inherited bone marrow failure.

The chain links TRBV2 to TRBJ2-4; tentatively, D is TRBD2 (5 bases). V gave up 3 bases and J gave up 6 bases, with 15 bases separating them. From germline, CDR1 is SNHLY and CDR2 FYNNEI. The CDR3 is 15 residues long. CDR3 residues: CASSELVRGLNIQYF. CDR3 nucleotides: TGTGCCAGCAGTGAGTTAGTCCGGGGTTTAAACATTCAGTACTTC.

Ten or more counts support this clonotype. This chain connects TRBV5-1 to TRBJ2-2; possible D gene TRBD2, 6 bases. The V end was cut by 7 bases, the J end by 0 bases, with 13 bases between. Germline V gene sequence: CDR1 SGHRS, CDR2 YFSETQ. The CDR3 has 15 residues. This CDR3 reads CASSLSGANTGELFF. The CDR3 DNA reads TGCGCCAGCTCCCTTAGCGGTGCGAACACCGGGGAGCTGTTTTTT.